This entry lists 2 T cell receptor beta chains sequenced from one sample in a study of T cell repertoires in cytomegalovirus infection. TCRdb ran MiXCR on the reads and lists one entry per CDR3 protein. The sample has around 530,000 distinct CDR3 sequences; approximately 25% are singletons. The source material was PBMCs. All receptors come from a human donor in good health (CMV status not recorded). Some clones in this sample may be carry-over from other donors' samples.

The chain carries TRBV10-3 and TRBJ2-3; possibly TRBD1 or TRBD2 for D (5 bases each). CDR1 and CDR2 (germline): ENHRY, SYGVKD. The CDR3 is 14 residues long. Trimming removed 4 bases from V and 2 bases from J, with 10 bases in between. Here the CDR3 DNA reads TGTGCCATCAGTGGGGACGGAGTCACAGATACGCAGTATTTT. As protein: CAISGDGVTDTQYF.

The genes are TRBV18 and TRBJ1-2; 7 bases line up with TRBD1. With 3 bases clipped from V and 2 bases from J, the junction kept 6 bases outside the gene matches. Germline CDR1 KGHSH, CDR2 LQKENI. This CDR3 is built from 15 residues. CDR3 loop: CASSPGQSTNYGYTF. The CDR3 nucleotides read TGTGCCAGCTCACCGGGACAGTCCACGAACTATGGCTACACCTTC.